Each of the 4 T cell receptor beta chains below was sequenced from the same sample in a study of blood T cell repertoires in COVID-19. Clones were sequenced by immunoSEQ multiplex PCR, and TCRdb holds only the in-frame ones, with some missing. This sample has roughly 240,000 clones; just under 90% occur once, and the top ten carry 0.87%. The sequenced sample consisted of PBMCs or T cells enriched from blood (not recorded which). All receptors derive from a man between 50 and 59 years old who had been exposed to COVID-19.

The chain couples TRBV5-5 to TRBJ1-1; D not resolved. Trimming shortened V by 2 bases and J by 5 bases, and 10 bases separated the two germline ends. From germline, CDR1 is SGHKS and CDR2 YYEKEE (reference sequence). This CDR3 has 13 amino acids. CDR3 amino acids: CASSFSPGTEAFF. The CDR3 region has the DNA TGTGCCAGCAGCTTTAGTCCGGGTACTGAAGCTTTCTTT.

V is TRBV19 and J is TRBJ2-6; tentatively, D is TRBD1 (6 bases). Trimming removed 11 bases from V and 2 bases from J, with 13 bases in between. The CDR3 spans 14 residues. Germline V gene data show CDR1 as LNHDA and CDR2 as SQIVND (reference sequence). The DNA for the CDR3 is TGTGCCGTAGGACCAGGGGCTGGGGCCAACGTCCTGACTTTC. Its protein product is CAVGPGAGANVLTF.

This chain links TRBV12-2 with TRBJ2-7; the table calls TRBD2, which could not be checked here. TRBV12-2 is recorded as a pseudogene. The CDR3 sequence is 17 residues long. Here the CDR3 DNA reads TGTGCAAGTCGCTCCGTGCCGCTAGCGGGAGTTTCGTACGAGCAGTACGTC. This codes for CASRSVPLAGVSYEQYV.

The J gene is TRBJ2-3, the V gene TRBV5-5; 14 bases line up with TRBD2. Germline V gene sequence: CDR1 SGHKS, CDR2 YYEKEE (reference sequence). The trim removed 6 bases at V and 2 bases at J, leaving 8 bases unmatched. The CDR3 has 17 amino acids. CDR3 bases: TGTGCCAGCACCCCGGGGGGACTAGCGGGGGCCACAGATACGCAGTATTTT. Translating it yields CASTPGGLAGATDTQYF.